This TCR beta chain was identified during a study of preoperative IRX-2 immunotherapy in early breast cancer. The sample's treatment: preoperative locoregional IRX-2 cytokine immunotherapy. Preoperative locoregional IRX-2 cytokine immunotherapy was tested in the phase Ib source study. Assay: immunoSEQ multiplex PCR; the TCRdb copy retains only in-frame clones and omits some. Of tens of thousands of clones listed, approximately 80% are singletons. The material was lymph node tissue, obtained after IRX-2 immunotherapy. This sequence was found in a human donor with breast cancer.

This chain's CDR3 is CASVGLGFQPQHF. CDR3 DNA: TGTGCCAGCGTCGGATTGGGATTCCAGCCCCAGCATTTT. The V and J genes are TRBV6-8 and TRBJ1-5; D unclear. Trimming took off 8 bases at V and 7 bases at J, with 15 bases between the two ends. There are 13 residues in the CDR3. Germline V gene data show CDR1 as MNHGY and CDR2 as SAAAGT.